Each of the 13 T cell receptor beta chains below was sequenced from the same sample in a study of CD8 T cells in Susac syndrome (dated by TCRdb to the late 2010s). The library was built by means of the immunoSEQ multiplex PCR assay. RNA was extracted using the RNeasy kit, and about 0.5 to 1 microgram was reverse transcribed with random hexamers. TCRdb reprocessing: public reads trimmed at Q25 with fastp, clones called with MiXCR, in-frame beta chains kept. CDR3 protein sequences are deduplicated, and each keeps its most common genes and DNA. The table for this sample lists around 180,000 distinct CDR3 sequences; around 96% of them were counted only once. The ten top clones hold 0.15% to 0.2% of the sample. The material sequenced was CD8+ T cells from PBMCs. These receptors were taken from a human donor with multiple sclerosis.

This rearrangement joins TRBV29-1 to TRBJ1-1, with TRBD1 as a possible D gene (5 bases). This CDR3 is 12 amino acids long. From germline, CDR1 is SQVTM and CDR2 ANQGSEA. The ends were cut back, 4 bases at V and 4 bases at J, with 10 bases in the middle. The CDR3: CSVVREGTEAFF. The CDR3 nucleotides read TGCAGCGTTGTCAGGGAAGGCACTGAAGCTTTCTTT. The complete variable domain, with remaining parts taken from reference TRBV29-1 and TRBJ1-1, reads SAVISQKPSRDICQRGTSLTIQCQVDSQVTMMFWYRQQPGQSLTLIATANQGSEATYESGFVIDKFPISRPNLTFSTLTVSNMSPEDSSIYLCSVVREGTEAFFGQGTRLTVV.

The chain has TRBV6-5 and TRBJ1-5; a weak D match, TRBD1 (5 bases). The CDR3 contains 14 residues. Germline lookup yields CDR1 MNHEY and CDR2 SVGAGI. With 7 bases removed from V and 1 base from J, the gap between germline ends came to 11 bases. CDR3 bases: TGTGCCAGCACAGGGCTGGAAAGCAATCAGCCCCAGCATTTT. Protein sequence: CASTGLESNQPQHF.

The chain is built from TRBV9 and TRBJ1-1; no definite D call. Per germline, CDR1 SGDLS and CDR2 YYNGEE. The V end was cut by 4 bases, the J end by 7 bases, with 11 bases between. CDR3 length: 12 amino acids. CDR3 loop: CASSPGGVEAFF. The CDR3 DNA reads as TGTGCCAGCAGCCCCGGTGGGGTTGAAGCTTTCTTT.

The CDR3 is CASSLGSGHEQFF. The CDR3 DNA reads as TGTGCCAGCAGTTTAGGGTCCGGGCATGAGCAGTTCTTC. The chain couples TRBV12-3 or TRBV12-4 to TRBJ2-1; D not resolved. V was clipped by 1 base and J by 8 bases, with 9 bases between them. The CDR3 runs to 13 residues.

This rearrangement joins TRBV29-1 to TRBJ2-1; weak D call: TRBD1 (6 bases). Trimming cost V 7 bases and J 10 bases, with 14 bases left between them. Germline-derived CDR1 and CDR2 are SQVTM and ANQGSEA. This CDR3 is built from 11 residues. The CDR3 sequence is CSAKDRPEQFF. CDR3 sequence (DNA): TGCAGCGCCAAAGACAGGCCGGAGCAGTTCTTC.

The rearrangement joins TRBV11-2 to TRBJ2-3, with TRBD2 as a possible D gene (6 bases). Germline V CDR1 and CDR2: SGHAT, FQNNGV. V lost 7 bases to trimming and J lost 8 bases, with 10 bases between them. The CDR3 loop spans 11 amino acids. The chain's CDR3 is CASILGGTQYF. CDR3 sequence (DNA): TGTGCCAGCATCCTGGGGGGTACGCAGTATTTT.

The V call is TRBV28, the J call TRBJ2-1; 15 nucleotides align to TRBD2. The CDR3 has 14 residues. Germline trimming cut 10 bases from V and 6 bases from J; bases unmatched to any gene: 4. Germline-derived CDR1 and CDR2 are MDHEN and SYDVKM. CDR3 sequence (DNA): TGTGCCACCAAGGGACTAGCGGGAGGCAATGAGCAGTTCTTC. Translating it yields CATKGLAGGNEQFF.

The V gene is TRBV12-3 or TRBV12-4, the J gene TRBJ1-2; 7 bases map to TRBD1. Unmatched junction bases numbered 6, after V lost 5 bases and J lost 6 bases. The CDR3 totals 13 residues. In DNA, the CDR3 is TGTGCCAGCAGTACGGGACAGAGTGATGGCTACACCTTC. This sequence encodes CASSTGQSDGYTF.

This chain connects TRBV4-1 to TRBJ2-7, with a possible D match to TRBD2 (5 bases). CDR1 is MGHRA and CDR2 is YSYEKL in the germline V gene. Trimming shortened V by 1 base and J by 2 bases, and 18 bases separated the two germline ends. The CDR3 is made up of 17 amino acids. The CDR3 loop reads CASSQAAKRTPPYEQYF. In DNA, the CDR3 is TGCGCCAGCAGCCAAGCAGCCAAGCGGACCCCCCCCTACGAGCAGTACTTC.

This chain links TRBV18 with TRBJ2-7, with TRBD2 matching over 8 bases. Germline V gives CDR1 KGHSH, CDR2 LQKENI. Trimming cost V 6 bases and J 3 bases; bases outside gene matches: 10. CDR3 length: 15 amino acids. This CDR3 reads CASSSPPGLGYEQYF. DNA for the CDR3: TGTGCCAGCTCTTCTCCCCCGGGACTAGGCTACGAGCAGTACTTC. The full variable domain, completed using reference TRBV18 and TRBJ2-7, is NAGVMQNPRHLVRRRGQEARLRCSPMKGHSHVYWYRQLPEEGLKFMVYLQKENIIDESGMPKERFSAEFPKEGPSILRIQQVVRGDSAAYFCASSSPPGLGYEQYFGPGTRLTVT.

The rearrangement uses TRBV5-1 and TRBJ2-7, with TRBD1 identical over 7 bases. Germline CDR1 reads SGHRS; CDR2 reads YFSETQ. With V trimmed by 3 bases and J by 10 bases, 7 bases remained unmatched. The length of the CDR3 is 12 residues. The CDR3 bases are TGCGCCAGCAGCTCGACGCAGGGGGAACAGTACTTC. Translation: CASSSTQGEQYF.

The chain employs TRBV29-1 and TRBJ2-7; 7 nucleotides agree with TRBD2. The V segment lost 0 bases and the J segment 4 bases; nucleotides outside the gene matches: 18. Germline assignment: CDR1 SQVTM and CDR2 ANQGSEA. There are 18 residues in the CDR3. The CDR3 is CSVEDASSPSGDPYEQYF. CDR3 nucleotide sequence: TGCAGCGTTGAAGATGCGTCATCCCCCAGCGGGGACCCTTACGAGCAGTACTTC.

The rearrangement uses TRBV20-1 and TRBJ2-7; TRBD2 matches at 8 bases. V gave up 1 base and J gave up 6 bases; unmatched junction bases: 8. Germline CDR1 reads DFQATT; CDR2 reads SNEGSKA (reference sequence). This CDR3 has 14 amino acids. The CDR3 DNA follows: TGCAGTGCTAGAGGGCGGGAGGTCTCCCTCGAGCAGTACTTC. Protein product: CSARGREVSLEQYF.